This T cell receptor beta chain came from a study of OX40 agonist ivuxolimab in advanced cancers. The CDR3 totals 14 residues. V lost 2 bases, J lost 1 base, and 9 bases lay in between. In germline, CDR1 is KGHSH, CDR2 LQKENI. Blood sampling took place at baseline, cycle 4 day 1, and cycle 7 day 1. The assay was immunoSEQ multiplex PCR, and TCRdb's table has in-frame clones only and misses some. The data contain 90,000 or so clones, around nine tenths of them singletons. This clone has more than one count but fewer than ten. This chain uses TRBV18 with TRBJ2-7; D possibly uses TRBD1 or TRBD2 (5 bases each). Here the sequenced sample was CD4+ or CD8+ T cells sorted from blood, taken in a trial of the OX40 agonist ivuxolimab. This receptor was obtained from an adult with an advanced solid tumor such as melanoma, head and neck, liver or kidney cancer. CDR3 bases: TGTGCCAGCTCACCAGGGACCCCTTCCTACGAGCAGTACTTC. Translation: CASSPGTPSYEQYF.